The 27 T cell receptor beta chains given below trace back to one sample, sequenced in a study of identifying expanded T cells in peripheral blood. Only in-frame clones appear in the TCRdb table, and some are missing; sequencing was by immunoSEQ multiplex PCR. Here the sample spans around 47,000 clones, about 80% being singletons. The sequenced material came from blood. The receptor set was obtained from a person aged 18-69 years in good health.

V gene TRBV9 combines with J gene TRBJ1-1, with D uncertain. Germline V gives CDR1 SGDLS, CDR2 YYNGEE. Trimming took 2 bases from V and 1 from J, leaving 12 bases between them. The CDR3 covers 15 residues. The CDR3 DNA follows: TGTGCCAGCAGCGTTGGCGTGAAGGGGAACACTGAAGCTTTCTTT. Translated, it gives CASSVGVKGNTEAFF.

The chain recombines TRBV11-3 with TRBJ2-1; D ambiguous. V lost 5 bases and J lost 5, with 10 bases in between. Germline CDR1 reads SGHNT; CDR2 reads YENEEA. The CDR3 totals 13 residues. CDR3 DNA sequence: TGTGCCAGCAGCCCGATGCCGGACAATGAGCAGTTCTTC. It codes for CASSPMPDNEQFF. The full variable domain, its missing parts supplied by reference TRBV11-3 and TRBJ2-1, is EAGVVQSPRYKIIEKKQPVAFWCNPISGHNTLYWYLQNLGQGPELLIRYENEEAVDDSQLPKDRFSAERLKGVDSTLKIQPAELGDSAVYLCASSPMPDNEQFFGPGTRLTVL.

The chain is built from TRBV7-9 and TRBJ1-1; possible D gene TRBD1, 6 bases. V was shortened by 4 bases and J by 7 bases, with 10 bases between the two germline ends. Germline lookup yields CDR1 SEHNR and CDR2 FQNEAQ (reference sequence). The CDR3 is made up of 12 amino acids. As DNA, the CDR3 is TGTGCCAGCAGCTCTCAGGGGATTGAAGCTTTCTTT. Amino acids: CASSSQGIEAFF.

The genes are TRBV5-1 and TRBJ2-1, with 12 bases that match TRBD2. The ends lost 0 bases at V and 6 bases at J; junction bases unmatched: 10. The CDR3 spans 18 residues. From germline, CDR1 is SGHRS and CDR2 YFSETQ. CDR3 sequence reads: CASSLDGSSGRVANEQFF. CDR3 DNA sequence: TGCGCCAGCAGCTTGGACGGGTCTAGCGGGAGGGTCGCCAATGAGCAGTTCTTC.

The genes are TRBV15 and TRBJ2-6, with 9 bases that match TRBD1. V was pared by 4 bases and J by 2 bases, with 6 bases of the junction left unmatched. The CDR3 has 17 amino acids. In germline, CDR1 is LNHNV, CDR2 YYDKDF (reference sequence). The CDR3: CATSNTGGIPGANVLTF. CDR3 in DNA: TGTGCCACCAGCAATACAGGGGGCATCCCTGGGGCCAACGTCCTGACTTTC.

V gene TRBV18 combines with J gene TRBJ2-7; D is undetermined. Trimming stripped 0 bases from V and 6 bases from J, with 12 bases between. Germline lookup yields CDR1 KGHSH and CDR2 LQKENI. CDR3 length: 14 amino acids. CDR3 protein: CASSPPRRSPEQYF. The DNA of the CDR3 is TGTGCCAGCTCACCACCCAGGAGAAGTCCCGAGCAGTACTTC.

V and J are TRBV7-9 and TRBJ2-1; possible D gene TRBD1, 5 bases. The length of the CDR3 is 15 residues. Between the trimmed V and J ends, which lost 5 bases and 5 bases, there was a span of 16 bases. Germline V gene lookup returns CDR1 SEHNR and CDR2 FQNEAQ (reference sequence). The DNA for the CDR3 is TGTGCCAGCAGCGCCAGATGGACAACTAACAATGAGCAGTTCTTC. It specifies CASSARWTTNNEQFF.

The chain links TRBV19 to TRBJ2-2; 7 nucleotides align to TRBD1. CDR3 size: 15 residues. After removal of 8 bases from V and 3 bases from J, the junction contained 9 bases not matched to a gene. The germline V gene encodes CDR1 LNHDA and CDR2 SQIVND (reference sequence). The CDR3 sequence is CASETGTSYTGELFF. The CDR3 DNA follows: TGTGCCAGTGAGACAGGGACCTCCTACACCGGGGAGCTGTTTTTT.

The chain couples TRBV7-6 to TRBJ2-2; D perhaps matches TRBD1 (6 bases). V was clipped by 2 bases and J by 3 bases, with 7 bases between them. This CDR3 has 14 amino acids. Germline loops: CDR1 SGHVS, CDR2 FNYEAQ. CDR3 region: CASSLNRDTGELFF. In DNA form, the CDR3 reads TGTGCCAGCAGCTTAAACAGGGACACCGGGGAGCTGTTTTTT.

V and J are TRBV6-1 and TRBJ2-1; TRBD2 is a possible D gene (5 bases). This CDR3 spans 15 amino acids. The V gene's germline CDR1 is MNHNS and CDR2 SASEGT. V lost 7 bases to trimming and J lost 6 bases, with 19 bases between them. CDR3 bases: TGTGCCAGCATCCGGCCCCGAGGGAGAGTCAATGAGCAGTTCTTC. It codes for CASIRPRGRVNEQFF.

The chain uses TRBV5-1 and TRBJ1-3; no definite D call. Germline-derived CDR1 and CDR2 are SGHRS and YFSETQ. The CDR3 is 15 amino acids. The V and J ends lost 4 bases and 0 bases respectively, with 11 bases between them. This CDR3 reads CASSPDPSSGNTIYF. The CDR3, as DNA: TGCGCCAGCAGCCCAGACCCTAGCTCTGGAAACACCATATATTTT.

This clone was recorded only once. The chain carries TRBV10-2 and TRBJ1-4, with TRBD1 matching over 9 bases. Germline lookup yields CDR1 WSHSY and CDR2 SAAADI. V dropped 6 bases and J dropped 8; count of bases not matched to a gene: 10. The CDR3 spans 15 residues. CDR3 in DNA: TGCGCCAGCAGGATGAGGGGACAGGGAGTCGAAAAACTGTTTTTT. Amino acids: CASRMRGQGVEKLFF.

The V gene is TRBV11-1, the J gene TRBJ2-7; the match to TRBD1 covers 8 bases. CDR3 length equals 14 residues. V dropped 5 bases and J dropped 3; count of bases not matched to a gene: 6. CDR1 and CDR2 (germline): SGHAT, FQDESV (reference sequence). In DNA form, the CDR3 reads TGTGCCAGCAGCGCCCGACAGGGGAGCTACGAGCAGTACGTC. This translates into CASSARQGSYEQYV.

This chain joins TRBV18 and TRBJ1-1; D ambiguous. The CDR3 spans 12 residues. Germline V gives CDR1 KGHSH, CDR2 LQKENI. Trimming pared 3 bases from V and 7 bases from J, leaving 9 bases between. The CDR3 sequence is CASSPGRFEAFF. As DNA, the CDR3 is TGTGCCAGCTCACCCGGGCGCTTTGAAGCTTTCTTT.

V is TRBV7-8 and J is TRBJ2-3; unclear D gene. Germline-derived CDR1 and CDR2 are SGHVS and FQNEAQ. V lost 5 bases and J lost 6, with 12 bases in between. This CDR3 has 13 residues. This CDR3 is CASSLGIEDTQYF. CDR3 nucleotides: TGTGCCAGCAGCCTAGGGATTGAGGATACGCAGTATTTT.

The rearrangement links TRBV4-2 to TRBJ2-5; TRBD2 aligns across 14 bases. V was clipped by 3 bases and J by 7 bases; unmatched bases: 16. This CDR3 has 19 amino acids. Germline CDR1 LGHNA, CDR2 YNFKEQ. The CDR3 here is CASSHLTSGGETFDGTQYF. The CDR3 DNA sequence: TGTGCCAGCAGCCATCTGACTAGCGGGGGGGAAACCTTCGATGGGACCCAGTACTTC.

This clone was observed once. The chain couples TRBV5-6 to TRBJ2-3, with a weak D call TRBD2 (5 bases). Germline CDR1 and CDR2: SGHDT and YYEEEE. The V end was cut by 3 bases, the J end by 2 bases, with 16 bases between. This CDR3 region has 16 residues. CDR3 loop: CASSSTRNDYTDTQYF. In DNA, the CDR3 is TGTGCCAGCAGCTCGACGCGGAACGACTACACAGATACGCAGTATTTT.

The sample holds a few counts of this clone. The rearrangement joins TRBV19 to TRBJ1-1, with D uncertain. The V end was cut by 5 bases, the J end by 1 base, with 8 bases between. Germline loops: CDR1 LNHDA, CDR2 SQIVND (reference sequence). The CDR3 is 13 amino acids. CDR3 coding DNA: TGTGCCAGTAGTGTTGACGGGAACACTGAAGCTTTCTTT. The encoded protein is CASSVDGNTEAFF.

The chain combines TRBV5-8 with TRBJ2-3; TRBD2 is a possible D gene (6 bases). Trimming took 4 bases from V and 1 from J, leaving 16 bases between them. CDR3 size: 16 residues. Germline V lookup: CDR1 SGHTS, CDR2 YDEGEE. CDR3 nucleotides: TGTGCCAGCAGCCCGATTGGGGGGTCTGGCACAGATACGCAGTATTTT. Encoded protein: CASSPIGGSGTDTQYF.

The DNA for the CDR3 is TGTGCCAGCAGCTACGGAGGCCCCGGGGAGCTGTTTTTT. Protein: CASSYGGPGELFF. This chain joins TRBV5-6 and TRBJ2-2; TRBD2 is a possible D gene (5 bases). The CDR3 contains 13 residues. Germline CDR1 SGHDT, CDR2 YYEEEE. Trimming took off 3 bases at V and 6 bases at J, with 9 bases between the two ends.

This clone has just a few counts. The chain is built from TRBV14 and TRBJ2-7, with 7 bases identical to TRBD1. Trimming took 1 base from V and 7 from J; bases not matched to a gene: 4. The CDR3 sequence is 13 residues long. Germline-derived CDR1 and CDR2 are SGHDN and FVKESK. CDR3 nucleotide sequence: TGTGCCAGCAGCCAAGTTCCACAGGGGGAGCAGTACGTC. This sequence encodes CASSQVPQGEQYV.

This CDR3 reads CASSIRPGGPYEQYF. CDR3 DNA: TGTGCCAGTAGTATCAGGCCGGGAGGGCCTTACGAGCAGTACTTC. The genes are TRBV19 and TRBJ2-7, with TRBD2 identical over 8 bases. Per the germline V gene, CDR1 is LNHDA and CDR2 is SQIVND (reference sequence). The trim removed 3 bases at V and 4 bases at J, leaving 8 bases unmatched. The CDR3 extends over 15 amino acids.

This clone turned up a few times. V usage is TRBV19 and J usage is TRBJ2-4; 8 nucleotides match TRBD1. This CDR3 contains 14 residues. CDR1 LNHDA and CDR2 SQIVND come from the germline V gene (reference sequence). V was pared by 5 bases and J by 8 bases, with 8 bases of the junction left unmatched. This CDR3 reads CASSPGGEGYIQYF. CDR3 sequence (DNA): TGTGCCAGTAGTCCAGGGGGCGAGGGGTACATTCAGTACTTC.

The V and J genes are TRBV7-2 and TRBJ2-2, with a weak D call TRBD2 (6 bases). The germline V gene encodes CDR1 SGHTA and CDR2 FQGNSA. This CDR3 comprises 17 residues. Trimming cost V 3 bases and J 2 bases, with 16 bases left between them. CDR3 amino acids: CASSLRRVSLNTGELFF. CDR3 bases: TGTGCCAGCAGCTTGAGGAGGGTTAGCCTAAACACCGGGGAGCTGTTTTTT.

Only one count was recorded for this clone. CDR3 nucleotide sequence: TGTGCCATCAGTGACCGGGAGGCCGCCTACAATGAGCAGTTCTTC. Translated, it gives CAISDREAAYNEQFF. The rearrangement joins TRBV10-3 to TRBJ2-1, with 7 bases lining up with TRBD2. This CDR3 has 15 amino acids. Germline values: CDR1 ENHRY, CDR2 SYGVKD. Trimming took 3 bases from V and 2 from J; bases not matched to a gene: 4.

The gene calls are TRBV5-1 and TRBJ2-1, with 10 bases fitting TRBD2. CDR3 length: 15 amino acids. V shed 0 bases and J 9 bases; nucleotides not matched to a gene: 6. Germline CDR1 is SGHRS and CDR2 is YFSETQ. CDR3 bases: TGCGCCAGCAGCTTGGAACTAGCGGGGCTTGGTGAGCAGTTCTTC. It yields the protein CASSLELAGLGEQFF.

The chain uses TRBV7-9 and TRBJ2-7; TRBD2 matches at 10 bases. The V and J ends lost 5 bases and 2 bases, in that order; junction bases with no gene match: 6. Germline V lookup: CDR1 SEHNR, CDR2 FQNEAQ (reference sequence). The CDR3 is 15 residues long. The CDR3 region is CASSDSGRATYEQYF. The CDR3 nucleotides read TGTGCCAGCAGCGACAGCGGGAGGGCGACCTACGAGCAGTACTTC.